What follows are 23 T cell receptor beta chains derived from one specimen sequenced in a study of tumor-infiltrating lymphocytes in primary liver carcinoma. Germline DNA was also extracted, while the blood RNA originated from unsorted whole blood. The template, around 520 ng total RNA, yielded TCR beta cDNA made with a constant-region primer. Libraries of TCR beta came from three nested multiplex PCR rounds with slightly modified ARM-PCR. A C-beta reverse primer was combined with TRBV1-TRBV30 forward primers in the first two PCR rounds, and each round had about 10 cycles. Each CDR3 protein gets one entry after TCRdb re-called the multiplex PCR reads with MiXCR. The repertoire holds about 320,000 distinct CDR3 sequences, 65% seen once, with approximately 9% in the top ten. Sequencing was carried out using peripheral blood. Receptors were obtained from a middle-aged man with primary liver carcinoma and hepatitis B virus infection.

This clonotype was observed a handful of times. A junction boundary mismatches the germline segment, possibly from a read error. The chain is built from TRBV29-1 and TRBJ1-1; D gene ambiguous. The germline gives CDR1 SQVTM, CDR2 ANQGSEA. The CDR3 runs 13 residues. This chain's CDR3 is CSAQSRKNTEAFF. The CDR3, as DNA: TGCAGCGCTCAGAGCCGGAAGAACACTGAAGCGTTCTTT.

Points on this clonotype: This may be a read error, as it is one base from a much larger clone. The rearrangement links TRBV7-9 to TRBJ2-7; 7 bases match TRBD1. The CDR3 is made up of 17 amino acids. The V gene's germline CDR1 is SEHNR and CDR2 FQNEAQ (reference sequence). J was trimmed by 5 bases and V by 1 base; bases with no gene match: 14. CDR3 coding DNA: TGTGCCAGCAGCTTAGACCATCACTGGGACAGACCCCACGAGCAGTACTTC. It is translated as CASSLDHHWDRPHEQYF.

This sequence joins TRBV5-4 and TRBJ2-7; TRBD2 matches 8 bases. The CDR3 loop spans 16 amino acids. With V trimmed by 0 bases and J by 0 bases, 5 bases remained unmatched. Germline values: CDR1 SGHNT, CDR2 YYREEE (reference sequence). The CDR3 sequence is CASSLAGGGFSYEQYF. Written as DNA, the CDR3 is TGTGCCAGCAGCTTGGCCGGGGGGGGGTTCTCCTACGAGCAGTACTTC.

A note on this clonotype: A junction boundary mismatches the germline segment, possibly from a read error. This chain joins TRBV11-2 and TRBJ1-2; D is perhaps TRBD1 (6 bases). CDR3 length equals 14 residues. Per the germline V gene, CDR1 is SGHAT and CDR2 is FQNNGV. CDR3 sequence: CPSSAGHFNYGYTF. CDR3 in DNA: TGTCCCAGCAGCGCGGGACACTTTAACTATGGTTACACCTTC.

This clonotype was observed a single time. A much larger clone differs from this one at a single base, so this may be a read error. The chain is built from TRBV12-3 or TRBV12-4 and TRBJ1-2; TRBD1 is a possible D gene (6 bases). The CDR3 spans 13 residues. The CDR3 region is CANSVQGSYGYTF. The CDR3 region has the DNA TGTGCCAACAGTGTACAGGGTTCCTATGGCTACACCTTC.

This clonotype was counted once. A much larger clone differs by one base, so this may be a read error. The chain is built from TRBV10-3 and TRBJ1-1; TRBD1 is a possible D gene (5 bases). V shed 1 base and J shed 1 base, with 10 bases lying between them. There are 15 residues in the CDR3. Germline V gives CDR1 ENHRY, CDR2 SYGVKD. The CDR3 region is CAISEFTGSNTEAFF. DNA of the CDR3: TGTGCCATCAGTGAGTTTACAGGTTCGAACACTGAAGCTTTCTTT.

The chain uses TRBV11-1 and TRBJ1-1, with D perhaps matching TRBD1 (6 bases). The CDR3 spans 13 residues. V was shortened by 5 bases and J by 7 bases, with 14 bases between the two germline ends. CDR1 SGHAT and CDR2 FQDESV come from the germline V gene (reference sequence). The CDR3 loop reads CASSPRGDIEAFF. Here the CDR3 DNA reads TGTGCCAGCAGCCCGCGGGGGGACATTGAAGCTTTCTTT.

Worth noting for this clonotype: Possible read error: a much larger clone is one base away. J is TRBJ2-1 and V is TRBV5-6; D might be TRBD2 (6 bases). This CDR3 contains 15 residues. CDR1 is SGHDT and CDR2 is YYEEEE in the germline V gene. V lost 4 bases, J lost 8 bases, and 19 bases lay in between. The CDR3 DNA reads TGTGCCAGCAGCATGCCGGGACTGGCGGGCGATGAGCAGTTCTTC. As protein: CASSMPGLAGDEQFF.

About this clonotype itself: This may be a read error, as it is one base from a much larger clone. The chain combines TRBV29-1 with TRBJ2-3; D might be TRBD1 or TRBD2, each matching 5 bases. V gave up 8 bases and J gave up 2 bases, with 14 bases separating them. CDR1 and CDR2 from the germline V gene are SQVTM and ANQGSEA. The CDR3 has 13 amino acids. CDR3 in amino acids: CSTALGDTDTQYF. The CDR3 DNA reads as TGCAGCACTGCCTTGGGGGACACAGATACGCAGTATTTT.

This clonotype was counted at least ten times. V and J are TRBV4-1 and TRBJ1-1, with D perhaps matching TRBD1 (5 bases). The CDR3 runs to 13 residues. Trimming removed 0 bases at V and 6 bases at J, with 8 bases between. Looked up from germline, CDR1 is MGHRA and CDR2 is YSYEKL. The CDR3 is CASSQEQGAEAFF. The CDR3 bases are TGCGCCAGCAGCCAAGAACAAGGGGCTGAAGCTTTCTTT.

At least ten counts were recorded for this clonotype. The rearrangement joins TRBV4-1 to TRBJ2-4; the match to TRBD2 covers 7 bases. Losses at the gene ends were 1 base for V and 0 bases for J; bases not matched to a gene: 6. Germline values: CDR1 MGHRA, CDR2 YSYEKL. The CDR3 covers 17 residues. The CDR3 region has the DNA TGCGCCAGCAGCCAAGCCTCGGGGGGAATAGCCAAAAACATTCAGTACTTC. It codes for CASSQASGGIAKNIQYF.

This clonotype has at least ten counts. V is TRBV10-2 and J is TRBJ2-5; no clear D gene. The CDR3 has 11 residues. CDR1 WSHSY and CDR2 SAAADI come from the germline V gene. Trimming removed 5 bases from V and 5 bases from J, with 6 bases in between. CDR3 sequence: CASSTAETQYF. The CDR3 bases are TGCGCCAGCAGTACGGCGGAGACCCAGTACTTC.

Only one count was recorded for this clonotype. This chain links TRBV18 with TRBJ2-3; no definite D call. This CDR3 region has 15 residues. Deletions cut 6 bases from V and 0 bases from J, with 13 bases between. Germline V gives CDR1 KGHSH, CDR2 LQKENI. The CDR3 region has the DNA TGTGCCAGCTCTCTGTCAGCGTCTAGCACAGATACGCAGTATTTT. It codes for CASSLSASSTDTQYF.

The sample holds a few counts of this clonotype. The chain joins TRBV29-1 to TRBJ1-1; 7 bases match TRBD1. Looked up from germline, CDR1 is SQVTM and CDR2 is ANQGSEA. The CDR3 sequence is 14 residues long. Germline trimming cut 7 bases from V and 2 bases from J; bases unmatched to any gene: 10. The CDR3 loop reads CSAAMTGFNTEAFF. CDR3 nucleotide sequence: TGCAGCGCTGCAATGACAGGGTTTAACACTGAAGCTTTCTTT.

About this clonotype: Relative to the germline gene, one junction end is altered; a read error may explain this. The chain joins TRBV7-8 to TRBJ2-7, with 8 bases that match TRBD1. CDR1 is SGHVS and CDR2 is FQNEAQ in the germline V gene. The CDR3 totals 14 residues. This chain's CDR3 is CASSLRQGIYVQYF. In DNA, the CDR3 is TGTGCCAGCAGCCTCCGACAGGGGATCTACGTGCAGTACTTC.

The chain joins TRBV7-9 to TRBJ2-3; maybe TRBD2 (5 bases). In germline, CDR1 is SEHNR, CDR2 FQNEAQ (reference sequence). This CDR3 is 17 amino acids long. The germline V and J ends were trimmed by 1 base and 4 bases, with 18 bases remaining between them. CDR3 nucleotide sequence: TGTGCCAGCAGCTTAGATAGAGGGTGGCGGCGCGCAGATACGCAGTATTTT. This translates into CASSLDRGWRRADTQYF.

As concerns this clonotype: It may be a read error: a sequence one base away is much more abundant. The chain's CDR3 is CASSPGTDSPYEQYF. The CDR3 DNA reads TGTGCCAGCAGTCCCGGGACAGATTCCCCCTACGAGCAGTACTTC. The V and J genes are TRBV6-5 and TRBJ2-7; 7 bases are shared with TRBD1. Germline CDR1 reads MNHEY; CDR2 reads SVGAGI. There are 15 residues in the CDR3. Trimming removed 5 bases from V and 2 bases from J; junction bases left unmatched: 9.

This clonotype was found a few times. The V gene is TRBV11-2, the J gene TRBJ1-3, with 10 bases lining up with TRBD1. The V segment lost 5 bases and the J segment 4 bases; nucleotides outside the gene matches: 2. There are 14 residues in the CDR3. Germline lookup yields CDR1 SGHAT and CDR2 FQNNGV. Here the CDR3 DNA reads TGTGCCAGCAGCGCGGGACAGGGGGGAAACACCATATATTTT. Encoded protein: CASSAGQGGNTIYF.

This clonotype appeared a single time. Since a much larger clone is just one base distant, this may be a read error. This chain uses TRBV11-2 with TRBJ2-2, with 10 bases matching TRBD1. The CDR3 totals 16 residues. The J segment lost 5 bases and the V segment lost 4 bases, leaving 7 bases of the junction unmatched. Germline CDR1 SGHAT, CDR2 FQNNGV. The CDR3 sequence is CASSSGGTGVTGELFF. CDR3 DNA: TGTGCCAGCAGCTCAGGCGGGACAGGGGTTACCGGGGAGCTGTTTTTT.

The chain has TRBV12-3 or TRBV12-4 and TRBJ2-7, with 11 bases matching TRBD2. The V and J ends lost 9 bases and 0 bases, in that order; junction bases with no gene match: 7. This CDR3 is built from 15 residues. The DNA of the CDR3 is TGTGCCAGGAGAAGGGGACTAGCGGACTCCTACGAGCAGTACTTC. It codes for CARRRGLADSYEQYF.

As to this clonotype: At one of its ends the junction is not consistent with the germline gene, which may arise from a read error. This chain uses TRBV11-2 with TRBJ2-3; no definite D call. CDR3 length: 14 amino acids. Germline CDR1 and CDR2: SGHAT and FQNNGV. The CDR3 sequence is CAISLLVATDTQYF. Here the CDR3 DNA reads TGTGCCATCAGCTTATTGGTAGCAACAGATACGCAGTATTTT. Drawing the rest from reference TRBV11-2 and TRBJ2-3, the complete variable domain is EAGVAQSPRYKIIEKRQSVAFWCNPISGHATLYWYQQILGQGPKLLIQFQNNGVVDDSQLPKDRFSAERLKGVDSTLKIQPAKLEDSAVYLCAISLLVATDTQYFGPGTRLTVL.

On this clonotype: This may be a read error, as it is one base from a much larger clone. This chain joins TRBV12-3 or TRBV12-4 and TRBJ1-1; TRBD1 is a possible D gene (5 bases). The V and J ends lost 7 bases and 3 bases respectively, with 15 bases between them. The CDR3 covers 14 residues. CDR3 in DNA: TGTGCCAGCACTCACACGGGGGTGGACACTGAAGCTTTCTTT. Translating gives CASTHTGVDTEAFF.

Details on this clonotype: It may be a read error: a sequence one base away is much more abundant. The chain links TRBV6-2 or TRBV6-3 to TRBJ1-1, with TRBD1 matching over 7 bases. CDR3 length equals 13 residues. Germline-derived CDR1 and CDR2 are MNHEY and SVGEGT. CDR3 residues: CVSRDSGDTEAFF. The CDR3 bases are TGTGTCAGCCGGGACAGCGGAGACACTGAAGCTTTCTTT.